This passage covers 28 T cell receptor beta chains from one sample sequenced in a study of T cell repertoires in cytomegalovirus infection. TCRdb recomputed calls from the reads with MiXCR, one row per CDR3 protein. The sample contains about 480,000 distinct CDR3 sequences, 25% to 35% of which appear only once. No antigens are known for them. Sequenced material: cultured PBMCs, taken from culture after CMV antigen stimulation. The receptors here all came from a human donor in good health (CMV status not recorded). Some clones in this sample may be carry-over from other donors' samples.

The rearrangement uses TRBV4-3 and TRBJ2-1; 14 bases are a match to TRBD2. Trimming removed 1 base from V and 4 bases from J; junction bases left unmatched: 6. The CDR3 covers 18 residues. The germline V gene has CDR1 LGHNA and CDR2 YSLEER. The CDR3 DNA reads TGCGCCAGCAGCCAAGTCGGGACTAGCGGGGGACTATACAATGAGCAGTTCTTC. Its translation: CASSQVGTSGGLYNEQFF.

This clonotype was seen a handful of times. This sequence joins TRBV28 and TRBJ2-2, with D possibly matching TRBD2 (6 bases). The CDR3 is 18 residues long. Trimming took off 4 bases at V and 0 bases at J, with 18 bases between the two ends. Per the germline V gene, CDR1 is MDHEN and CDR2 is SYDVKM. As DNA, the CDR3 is TGTGCCAGCAGTTACCCCGGGACTCGAAGACCGAACACCGGGGAGCTGTTTTTT. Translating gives CASSYPGTRRPNTGELFF.

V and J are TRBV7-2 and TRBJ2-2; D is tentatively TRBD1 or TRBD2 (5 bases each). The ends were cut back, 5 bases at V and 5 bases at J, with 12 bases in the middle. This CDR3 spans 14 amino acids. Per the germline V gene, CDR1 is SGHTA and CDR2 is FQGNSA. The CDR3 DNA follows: TGTGCCAGCAGCCAGGGACGGGGTACCGGGGAGCTGTTTTTT. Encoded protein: CASSQGRGTGELFF.

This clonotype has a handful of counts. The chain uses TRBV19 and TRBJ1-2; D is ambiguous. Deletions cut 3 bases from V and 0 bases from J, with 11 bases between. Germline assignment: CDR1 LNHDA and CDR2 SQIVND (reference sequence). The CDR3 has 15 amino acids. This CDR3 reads CASSINGSPNYGYTF. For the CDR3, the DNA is TGTGCCAGTAGTATTAACGGGAGCCCTAACTATGGCTACACCTTC.

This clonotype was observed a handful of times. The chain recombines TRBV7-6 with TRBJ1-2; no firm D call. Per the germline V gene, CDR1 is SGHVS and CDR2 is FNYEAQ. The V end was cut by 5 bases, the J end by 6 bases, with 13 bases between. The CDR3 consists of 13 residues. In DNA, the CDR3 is TGTGCCAGCAGCCCCGCCGTCGAGAATGGCTACACCTTC. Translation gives CASSPAVENGYTF.

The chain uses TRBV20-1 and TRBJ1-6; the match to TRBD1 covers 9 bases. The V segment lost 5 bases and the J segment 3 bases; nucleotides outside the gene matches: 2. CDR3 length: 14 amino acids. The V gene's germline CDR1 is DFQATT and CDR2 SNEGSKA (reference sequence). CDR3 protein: CSALGQGYNSPLHF. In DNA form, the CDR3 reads TGCAGTGCTTTGGGACAGGGCTATAATTCACCCCTCCACTTT.

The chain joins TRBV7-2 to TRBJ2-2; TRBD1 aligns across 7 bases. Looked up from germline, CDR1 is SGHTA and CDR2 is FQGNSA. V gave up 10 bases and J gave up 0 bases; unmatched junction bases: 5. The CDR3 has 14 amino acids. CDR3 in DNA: TGTGCCAACAGGGACAGACCGAACACCGGGGAGCTGTTTTTT. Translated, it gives CANRDRPNTGELFF.

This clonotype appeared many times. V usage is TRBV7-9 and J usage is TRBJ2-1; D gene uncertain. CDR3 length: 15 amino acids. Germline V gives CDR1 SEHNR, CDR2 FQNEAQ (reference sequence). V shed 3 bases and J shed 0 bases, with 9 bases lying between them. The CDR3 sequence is CASSLSESSYNEQFF. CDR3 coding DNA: TGTGCCAGCAGCTTGTCGGAGAGCTCCTACAATGAGCAGTTCTTC.

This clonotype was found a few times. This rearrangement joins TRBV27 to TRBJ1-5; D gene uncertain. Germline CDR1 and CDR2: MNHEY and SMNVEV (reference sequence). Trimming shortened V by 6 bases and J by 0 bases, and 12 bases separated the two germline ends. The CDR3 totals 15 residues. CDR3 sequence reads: CASSPTPYSNQPQHF. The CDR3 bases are TGTGCCAGCAGCCCGACACCCTATAGCAATCAGCCCCAGCATTTT.

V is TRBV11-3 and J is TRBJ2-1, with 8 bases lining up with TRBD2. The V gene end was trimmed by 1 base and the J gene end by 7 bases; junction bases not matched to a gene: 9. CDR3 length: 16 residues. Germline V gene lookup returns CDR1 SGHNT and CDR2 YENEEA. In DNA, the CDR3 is TGTGCCAGCAGCTTAGTAGGAGCGGGAGTGGGAAATGAGCAGTTCTTC. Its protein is CASSLVGAGVGNEQFF.

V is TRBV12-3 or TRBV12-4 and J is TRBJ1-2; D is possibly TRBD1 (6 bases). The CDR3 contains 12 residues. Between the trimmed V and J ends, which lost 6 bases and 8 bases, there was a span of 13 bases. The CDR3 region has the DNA TGTGCCAGCAGCAGGACAGAGGACGGCTACACCTTC. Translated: CASSRTEDGYTF.

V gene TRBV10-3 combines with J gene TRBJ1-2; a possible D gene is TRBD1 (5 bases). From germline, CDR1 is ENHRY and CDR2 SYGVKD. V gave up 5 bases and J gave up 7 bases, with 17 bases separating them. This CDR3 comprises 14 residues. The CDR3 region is CAISRPAGLFGYTF. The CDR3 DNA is TGTGCCATCAGTCGACCCGCAGGGTTATTTGGCTACACCTTC.

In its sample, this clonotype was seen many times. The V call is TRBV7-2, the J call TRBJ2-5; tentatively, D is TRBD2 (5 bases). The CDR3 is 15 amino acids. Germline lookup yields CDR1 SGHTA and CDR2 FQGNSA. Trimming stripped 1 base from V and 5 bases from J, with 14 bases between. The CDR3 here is CASSLDRLASETQYF. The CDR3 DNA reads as TGTGCCAGCAGCTTAGATCGGCTAGCTTCCGAGACCCAGTACTTC.

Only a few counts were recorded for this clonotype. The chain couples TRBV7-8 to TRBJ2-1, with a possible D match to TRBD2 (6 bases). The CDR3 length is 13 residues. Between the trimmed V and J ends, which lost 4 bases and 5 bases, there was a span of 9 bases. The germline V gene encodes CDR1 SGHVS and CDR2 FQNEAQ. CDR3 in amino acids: CASSYKRDNEQFF. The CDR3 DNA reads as TGTGCCAGCAGCTACAAGCGGGACAATGAGCAGTTCTTC. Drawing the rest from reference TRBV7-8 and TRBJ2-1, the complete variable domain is GAGVSQSPRYKVAKRGQDVALRCDPISGHVSLFWYQQALGQGPEFLTYFQNEAQLDKSGLPSDRFFAERPEGSVSTLKIQRTQQEDSAVYLCASSYKRDNEQFFGPGTRLTVL.

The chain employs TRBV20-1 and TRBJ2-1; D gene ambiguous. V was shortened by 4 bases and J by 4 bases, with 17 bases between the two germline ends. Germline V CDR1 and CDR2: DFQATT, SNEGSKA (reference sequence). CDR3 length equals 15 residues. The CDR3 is CSATLLPFIYNEQFF. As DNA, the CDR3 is TGCAGTGCTACTCTCCTCCCGTTCATATACAATGAGCAGTTCTTC.

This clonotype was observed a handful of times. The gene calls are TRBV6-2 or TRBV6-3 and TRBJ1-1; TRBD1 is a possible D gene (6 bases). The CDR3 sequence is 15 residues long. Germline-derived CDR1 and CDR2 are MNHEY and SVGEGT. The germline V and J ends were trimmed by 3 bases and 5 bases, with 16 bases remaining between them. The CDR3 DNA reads TGTGCCAGCAGTTATTATGCCGACAGGTGGACTGAAGCTTTCTTT. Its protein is CASSYYADRWTEAFF.

The CDR3 reads CASSPPWQETQYF. The CDR3 region has the DNA TGTGCCAGCAGCCCCCCTTGGCAAGAGACCCAGTACTTC. The chain joins TRBV11-2 to TRBJ2-5; D is undetermined. Looked up from germline, CDR1 is SGHAT and CDR2 is FQNNGV. Trimming stripped 5 bases from V and 2 bases from J, with 9 bases between. The length of the CDR3 is 13 residues. Combining the CDR3 with reference TRBV11-2 and TRBJ2-5 gives the whole variable domain EAGVAQSPRYKIIEKRQSVAFWCNPISGHATLYWYQQILGQGPKLLIQFQNNGVVDDSQLPKDRFSAERLKGVDSTLKIQPAKLEDSAVYLCASSPPWQETQYFGPGTRLLVL.

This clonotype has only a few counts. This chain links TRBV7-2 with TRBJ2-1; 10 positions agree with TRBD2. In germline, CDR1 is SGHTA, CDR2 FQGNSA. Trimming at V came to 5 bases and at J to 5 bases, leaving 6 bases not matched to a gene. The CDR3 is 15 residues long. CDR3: CASSQGLAHNNEQFF. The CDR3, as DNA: TGTGCCAGCAGCCAGGGACTAGCGCATAACAATGAGCAGTTCTTC.

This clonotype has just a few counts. CDR3 protein: CASSPAGSYEQYF. CDR3 bases: TGTGCCAGCAGTCCAGCAGGGTCCTACGAGCAGTACTTC. This chain joins TRBV12-3 or TRBV12-4 and TRBJ2-7; maybe TRBD1 (5 bases). This CDR3 contains 13 residues. With 5 bases removed from V and 1 base from J, the gap between germline ends came to 9 bases.

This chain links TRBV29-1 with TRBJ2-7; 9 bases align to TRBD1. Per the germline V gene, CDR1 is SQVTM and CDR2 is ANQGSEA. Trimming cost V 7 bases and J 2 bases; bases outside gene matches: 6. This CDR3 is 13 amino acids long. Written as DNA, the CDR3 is TGCAGCGGTGCGGGACAGGGCACCTACGAGCAGTACTTC. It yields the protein CSGAGQGTYEQYF.

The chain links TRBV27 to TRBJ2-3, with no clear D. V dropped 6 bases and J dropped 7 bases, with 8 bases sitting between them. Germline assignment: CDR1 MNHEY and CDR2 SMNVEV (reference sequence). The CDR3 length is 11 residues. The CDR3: CASRTANTQYF. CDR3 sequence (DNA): TGTGCCAGCAGGACGGCGAATACGCAGTATTTT.

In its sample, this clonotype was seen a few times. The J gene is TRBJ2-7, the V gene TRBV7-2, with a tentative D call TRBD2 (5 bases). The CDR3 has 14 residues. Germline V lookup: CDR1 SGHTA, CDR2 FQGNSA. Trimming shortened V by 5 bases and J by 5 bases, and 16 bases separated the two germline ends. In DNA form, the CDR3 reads TGTGCCAGCAGCCCCACTTCCCGGGGTGACGAGCAGTACGTC. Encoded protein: CASSPTSRGDEQYV.

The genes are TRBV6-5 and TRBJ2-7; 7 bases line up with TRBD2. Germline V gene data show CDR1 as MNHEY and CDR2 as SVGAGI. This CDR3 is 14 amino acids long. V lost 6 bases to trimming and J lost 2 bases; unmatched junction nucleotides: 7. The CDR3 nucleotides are TGTGCCAGCAGGAACGTGGCGGGAGCCTACGAGCAGTACTTC. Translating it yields CASRNVAGAYEQYF.

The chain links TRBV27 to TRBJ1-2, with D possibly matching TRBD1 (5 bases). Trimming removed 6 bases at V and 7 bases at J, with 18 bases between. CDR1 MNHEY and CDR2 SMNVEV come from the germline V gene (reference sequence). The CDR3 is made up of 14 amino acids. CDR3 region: CASSRTFHGGGYTF. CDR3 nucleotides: TGTGCCAGCAGCCGAACTTTCCATGGGGGTGGCTACACCTTC.

In DNA form, the CDR3 reads TGTGCCAGCAGCTTAAGGCAGGCCGCGAACACCGGGGAGCTGTTTTTT. It is translated as CASSLRQAANTGELFF. This chain connects TRBV7-2 to TRBJ2-2; D is ambiguous. With 2 bases removed from V and 0 bases from J, the gap between germline ends came to 10 bases. Per germline, CDR1 SGHTA and CDR2 FQGNSA. This CDR3 is built from 16 residues.

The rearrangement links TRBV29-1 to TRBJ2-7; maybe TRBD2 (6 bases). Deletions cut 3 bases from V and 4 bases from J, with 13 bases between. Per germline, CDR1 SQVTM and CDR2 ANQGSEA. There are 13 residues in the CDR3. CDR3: CSVDTGERYEQYF. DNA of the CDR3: TGCAGCGTTGACACGGGAGAAAGATACGAGCAGTACTTC.

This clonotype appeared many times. The CDR3 region has the DNA TGTGCCAGCAGCTTAGGACAGGGCCCACTTTATGGCTACACCTTC. Its protein is CASSLGQGPLYGYTF. J is TRBJ1-2 and V is TRBV7-2; 7 bases align to TRBD1. The length of the CDR3 is 15 residues. The J segment lost 5 bases and the V segment lost 1 base, leaving 7 bases of the junction unmatched. CDR1 and CDR2 from the germline V gene are SGHTA and FQGNSA.

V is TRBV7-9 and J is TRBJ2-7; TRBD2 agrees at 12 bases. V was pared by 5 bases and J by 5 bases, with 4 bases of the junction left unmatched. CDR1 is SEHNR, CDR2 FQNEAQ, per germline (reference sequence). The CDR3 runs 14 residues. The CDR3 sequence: CASSPWTSGNEQYF. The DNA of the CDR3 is TGTGCCAGCAGCCCTTGGACTAGCGGGAACGAGCAGTACTTC.